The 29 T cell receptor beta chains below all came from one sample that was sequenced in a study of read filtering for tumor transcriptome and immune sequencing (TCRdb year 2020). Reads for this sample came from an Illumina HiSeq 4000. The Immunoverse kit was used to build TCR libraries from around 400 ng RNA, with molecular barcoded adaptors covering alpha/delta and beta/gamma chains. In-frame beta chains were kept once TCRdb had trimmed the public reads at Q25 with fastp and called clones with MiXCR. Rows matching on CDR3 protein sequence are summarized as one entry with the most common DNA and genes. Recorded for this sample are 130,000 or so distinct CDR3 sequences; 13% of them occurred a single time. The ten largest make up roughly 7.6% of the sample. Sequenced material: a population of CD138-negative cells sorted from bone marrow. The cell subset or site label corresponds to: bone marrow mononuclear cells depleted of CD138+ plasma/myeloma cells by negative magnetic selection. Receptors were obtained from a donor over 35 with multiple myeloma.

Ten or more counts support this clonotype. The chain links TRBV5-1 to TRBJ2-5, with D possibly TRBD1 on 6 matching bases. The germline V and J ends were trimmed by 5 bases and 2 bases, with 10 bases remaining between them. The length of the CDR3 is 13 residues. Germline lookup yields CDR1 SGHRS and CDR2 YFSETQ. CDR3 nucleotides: TGCGCCAGCAGATGGACAGATCAAGAGACCCAGTACTTC. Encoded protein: CASRWTDQETQYF.

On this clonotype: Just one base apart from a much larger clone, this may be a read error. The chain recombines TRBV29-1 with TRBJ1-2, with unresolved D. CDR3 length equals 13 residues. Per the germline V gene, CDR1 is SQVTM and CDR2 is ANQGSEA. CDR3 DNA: TGCGGCGTTGAAAAATCGAGAGGGTCCGGCTACACCTTC. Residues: CGVEKSRGSGYTF.

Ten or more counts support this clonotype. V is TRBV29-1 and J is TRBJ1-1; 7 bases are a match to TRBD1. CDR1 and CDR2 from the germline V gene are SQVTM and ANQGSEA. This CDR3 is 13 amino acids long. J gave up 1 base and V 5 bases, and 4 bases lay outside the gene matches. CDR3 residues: CSVLRDRNTEAFF. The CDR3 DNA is TGCAGCGTTCTCCGGGACAGGAACACTGAAGCTTTCTTT.

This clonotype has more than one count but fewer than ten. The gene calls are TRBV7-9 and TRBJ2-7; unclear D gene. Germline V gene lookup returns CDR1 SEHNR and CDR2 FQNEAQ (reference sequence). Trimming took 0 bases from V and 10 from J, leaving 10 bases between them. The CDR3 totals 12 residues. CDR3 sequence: CASSLASSPQYF. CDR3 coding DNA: TGTGCCAGCAGCTTAGCAAGCAGCCCCCAGTACTTC. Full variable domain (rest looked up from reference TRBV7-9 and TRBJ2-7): DTGVSQNPRHKITKRGQNVTFRCDPISEHNRLYWYRQTLGQGPEFLTYFQNEAQLEKSRLLSDRFSAERPKGSFSTLEIQRTEQGDSAMYLCASSLASSPQYFGPGTRLTVT.

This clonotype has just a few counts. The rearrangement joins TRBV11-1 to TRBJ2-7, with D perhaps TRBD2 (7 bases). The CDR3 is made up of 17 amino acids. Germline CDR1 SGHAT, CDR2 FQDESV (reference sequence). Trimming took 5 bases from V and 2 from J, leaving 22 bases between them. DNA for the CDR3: TGTGCCAGCAGCCCCGGACAGTTTCTAGCGGCCCCCTACGAGCAGTACTTC. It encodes CASSPGQFLAAPYEQYF.

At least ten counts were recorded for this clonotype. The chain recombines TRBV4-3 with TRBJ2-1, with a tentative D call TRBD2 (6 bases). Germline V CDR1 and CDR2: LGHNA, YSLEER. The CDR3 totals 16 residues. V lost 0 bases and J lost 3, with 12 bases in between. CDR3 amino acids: CASSQDQLADYNEQFF. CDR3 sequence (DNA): TGCGCCAGCAGCCAAGACCAACTAGCAGACTACAATGAGCAGTTCTTC.

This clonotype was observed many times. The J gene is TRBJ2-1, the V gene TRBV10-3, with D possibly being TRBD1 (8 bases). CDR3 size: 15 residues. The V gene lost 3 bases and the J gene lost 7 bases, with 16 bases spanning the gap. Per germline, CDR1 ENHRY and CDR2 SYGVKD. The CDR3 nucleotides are TGTGCCATCAGTGAAAGCGGGACAGGAGGGAATGAGCAGTTCTTC. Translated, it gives CAISESGTGGNEQFF.

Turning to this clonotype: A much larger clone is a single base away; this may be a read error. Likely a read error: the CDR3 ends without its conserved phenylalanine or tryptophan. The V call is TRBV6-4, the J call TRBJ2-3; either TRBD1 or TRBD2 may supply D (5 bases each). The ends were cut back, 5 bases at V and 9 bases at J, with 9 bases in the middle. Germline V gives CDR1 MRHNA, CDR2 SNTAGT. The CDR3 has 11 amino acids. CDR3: CASSFGATQYL. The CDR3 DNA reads TGTGCCAGCAGTTTCGGGGCCACGCAGTATCTT.

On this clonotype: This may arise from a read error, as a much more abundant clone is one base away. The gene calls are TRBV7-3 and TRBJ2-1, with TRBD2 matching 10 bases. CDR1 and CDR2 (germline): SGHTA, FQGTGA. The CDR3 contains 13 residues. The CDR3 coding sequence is TGTGCCAGCAGCCCTAGCGGGGGAAATGGGCAGTTCTTC. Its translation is CASSPSGGNGQFF.

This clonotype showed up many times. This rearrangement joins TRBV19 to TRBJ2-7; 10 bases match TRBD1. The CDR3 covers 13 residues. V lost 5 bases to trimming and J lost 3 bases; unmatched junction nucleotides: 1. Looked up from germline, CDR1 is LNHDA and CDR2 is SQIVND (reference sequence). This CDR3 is CASSWTGGYEQYF. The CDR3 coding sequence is TGTGCCAGTAGTTGGACAGGGGGCTACGAGCAGTACTTC.

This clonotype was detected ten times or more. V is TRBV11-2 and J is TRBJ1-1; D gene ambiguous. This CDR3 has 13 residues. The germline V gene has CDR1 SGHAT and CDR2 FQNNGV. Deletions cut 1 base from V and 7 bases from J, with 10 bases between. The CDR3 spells CASSLGVAVEAFF. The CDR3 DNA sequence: TGTGCCAGCAGCTTAGGGGTGGCAGTTGAAGCTTTCTTT.

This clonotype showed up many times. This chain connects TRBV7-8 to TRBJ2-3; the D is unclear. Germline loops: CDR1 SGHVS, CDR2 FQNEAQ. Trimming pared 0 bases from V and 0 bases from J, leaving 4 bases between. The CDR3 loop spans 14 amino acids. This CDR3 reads CASSLAPSTDTQYF. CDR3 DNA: TGTGCCAGCAGCTTAGCGCCAAGCACAGATACGCAGTATTTT.

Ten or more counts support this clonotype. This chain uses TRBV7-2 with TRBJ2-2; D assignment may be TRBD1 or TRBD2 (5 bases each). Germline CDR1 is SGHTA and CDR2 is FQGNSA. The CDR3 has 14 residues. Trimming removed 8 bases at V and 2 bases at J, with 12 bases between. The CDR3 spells CASLIGANTGELFF. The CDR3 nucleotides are TGTGCCAGCTTAATCGGGGCAAACACCGGGGAGCTGTTTTTT.

CDR3 nucleotides: TGTGCCAGCCTATGGACGGGTACAGATACGCAGTATTTT. As protein: CASLWTGTDTQYF. The rearrangement joins TRBV11-2 to TRBJ2-3; D gene ambiguous. V shed 8 bases and J shed 3 bases, with 12 bases lying between them. The germline V gene encodes CDR1 SGHAT and CDR2 FQNNGV. The CDR3 runs 13 residues.

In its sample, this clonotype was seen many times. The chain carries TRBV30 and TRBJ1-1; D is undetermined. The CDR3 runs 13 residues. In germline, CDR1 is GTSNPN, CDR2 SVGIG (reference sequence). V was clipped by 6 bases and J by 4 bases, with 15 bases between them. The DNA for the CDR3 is TGTGCCTGCAAATCCCGAGGCAGCACTGAAGCTTTCTTT. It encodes CACKSRGSTEAFF.

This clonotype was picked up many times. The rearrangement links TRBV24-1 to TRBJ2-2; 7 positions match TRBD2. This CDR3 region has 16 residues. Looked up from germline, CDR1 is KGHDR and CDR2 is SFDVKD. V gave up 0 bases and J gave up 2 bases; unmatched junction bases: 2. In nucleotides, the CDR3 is TGTGCCACCAGTGATTTGGGGACTACCAACACCGGGGAGCTGTTTTTT. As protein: CATSDLGTTNTGELFF.

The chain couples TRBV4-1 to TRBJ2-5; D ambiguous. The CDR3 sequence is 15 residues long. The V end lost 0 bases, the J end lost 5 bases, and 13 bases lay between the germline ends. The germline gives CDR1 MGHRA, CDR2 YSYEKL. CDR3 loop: CASSQDPPQRETQYF. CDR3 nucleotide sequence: TGCGCCAGCAGCCAAGATCCCCCACAGCGCGAGACCCAGTACTTC.

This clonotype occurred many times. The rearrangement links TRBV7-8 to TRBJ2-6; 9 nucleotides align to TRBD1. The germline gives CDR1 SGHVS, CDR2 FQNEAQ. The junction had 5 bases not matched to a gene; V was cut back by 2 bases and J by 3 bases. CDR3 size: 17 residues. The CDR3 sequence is CASSLSHRGHGANVLTF. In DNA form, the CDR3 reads TGTGCCAGCAGCTTATCCCACAGGGGGCATGGGGCCAACGTCCTGACTTTC.

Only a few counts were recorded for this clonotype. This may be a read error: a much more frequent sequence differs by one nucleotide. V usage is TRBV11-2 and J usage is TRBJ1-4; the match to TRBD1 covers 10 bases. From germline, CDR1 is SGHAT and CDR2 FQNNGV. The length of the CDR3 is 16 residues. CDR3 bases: TGTGCCAGCAGCTTGACAGGGGGCCAAACTAATGGAAAACTGTTTTTT. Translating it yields CASSLTGGQTNGKLFF. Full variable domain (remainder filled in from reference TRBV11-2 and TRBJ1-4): EAGVAQSPRYKIIEKRQSVAFWCNPISGHATLYWYQQILGQGPKLLIQFQNNGVVDDSQLPKDRFSAERLKGVDSTLKIQPAKLEDSAVYLCASSLTGGQTNGKLFFGSGTQLSVL.

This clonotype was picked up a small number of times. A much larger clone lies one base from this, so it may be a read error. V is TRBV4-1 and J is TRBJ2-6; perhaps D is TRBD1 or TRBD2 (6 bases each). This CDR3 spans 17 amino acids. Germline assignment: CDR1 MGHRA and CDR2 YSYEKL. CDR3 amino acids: CASSPPGRLSGANALTF. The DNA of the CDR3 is TGCGCCAGCAGCCCCCCAGGCCGGTTGTCGGGGGCCAACGCCCTGACTTTC.

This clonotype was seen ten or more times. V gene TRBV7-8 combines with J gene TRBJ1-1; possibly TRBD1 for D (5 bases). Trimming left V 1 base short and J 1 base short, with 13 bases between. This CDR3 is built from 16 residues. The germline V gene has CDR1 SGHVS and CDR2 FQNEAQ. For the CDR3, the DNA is TGTGCCAGCAGCTTAGGGAGACAGACCTCGAACACTGAAGCTTTCTTT. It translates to CASSLGRQTSNTEAFF.

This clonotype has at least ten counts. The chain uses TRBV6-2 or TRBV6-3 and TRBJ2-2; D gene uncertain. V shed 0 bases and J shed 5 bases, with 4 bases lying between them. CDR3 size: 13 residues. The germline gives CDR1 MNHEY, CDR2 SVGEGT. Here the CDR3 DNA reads TGTGCCAGCAGTTACTCGGCTACCGGGGAGCTGTTTTTT. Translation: CASSYSATGELFF.

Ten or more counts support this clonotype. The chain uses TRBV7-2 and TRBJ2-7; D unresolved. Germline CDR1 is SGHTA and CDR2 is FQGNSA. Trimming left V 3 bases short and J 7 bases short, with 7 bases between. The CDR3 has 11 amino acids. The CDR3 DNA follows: TGTGCCAGCAGCTTGTACCGAGAGCAGTACTTC. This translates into CASSLYREQYF. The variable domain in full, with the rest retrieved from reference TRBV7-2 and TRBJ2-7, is GAGVSQSPSNKVTEKGKDVELRCDPISGHTALYWYRQSLGQGLEFLIYFQGNSAPDKSGLPSDRFSAERTGGSVSTLTIQRTQQEDSAVYLCASSLYREQYFGPGTRLTVT.

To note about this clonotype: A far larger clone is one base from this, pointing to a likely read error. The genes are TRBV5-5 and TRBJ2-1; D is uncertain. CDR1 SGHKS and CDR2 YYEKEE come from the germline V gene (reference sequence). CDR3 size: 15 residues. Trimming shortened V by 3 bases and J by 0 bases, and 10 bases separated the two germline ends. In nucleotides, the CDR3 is TGTGCCAGCAGCTCCACGGTGGGCTCCTACAATGAGCAGTTCTTC. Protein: CASSSTVGSYNEQFF.

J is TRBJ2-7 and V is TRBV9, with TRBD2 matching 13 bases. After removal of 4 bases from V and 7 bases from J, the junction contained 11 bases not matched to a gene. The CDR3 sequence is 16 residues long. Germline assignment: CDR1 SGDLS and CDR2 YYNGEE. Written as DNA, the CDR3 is TGTGCCAGCAGCCCCCCAGCCCGGGGACTAGCGGGAGAGCAGTACTTC. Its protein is CASSPPARGLAGEQYF. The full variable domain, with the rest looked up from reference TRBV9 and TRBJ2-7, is DSGVTQTPKHLITATGQRVTLRCSPRSGDLSVYWYQQSLDQGLQFLIQYYNGEERAKGNILERFSAQQFPDLHSELNLSSLELGDSALYFCASSPPARGLAGEQYFGPGTRLTVT.

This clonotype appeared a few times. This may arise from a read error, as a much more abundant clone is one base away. The CDR3 bases are TGTGCCAGCAGCTCAGATTGGGGTGAGCAGTCCTTC. It translates to CASSSDWGEQSF. This chain uses TRBV7-3 with TRBJ2-1; D not certain. Germline CDR1 SGHTA, CDR2 FQGTGA. This CDR3 comprises 12 residues.

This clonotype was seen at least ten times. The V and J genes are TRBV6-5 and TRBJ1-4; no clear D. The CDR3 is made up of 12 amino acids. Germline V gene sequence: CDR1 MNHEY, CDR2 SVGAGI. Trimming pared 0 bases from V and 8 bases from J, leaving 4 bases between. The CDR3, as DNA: TGTGCCAGCAGTTACTCGCGGGAAAAACTGTTTTTT. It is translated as CASSYSREKLFF.

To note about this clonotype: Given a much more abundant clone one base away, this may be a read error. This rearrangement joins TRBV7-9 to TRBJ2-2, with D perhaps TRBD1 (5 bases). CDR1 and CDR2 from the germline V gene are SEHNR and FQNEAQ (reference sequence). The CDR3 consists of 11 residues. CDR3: CVSRVTGELFF. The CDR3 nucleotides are TGTGTCAGCAGGGTCACCGGGGAGCTGTTTTTT. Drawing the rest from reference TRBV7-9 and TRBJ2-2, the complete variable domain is DTGVSQNPRHKITKRGQNVTFRCDPISEHNRLYWYRQTLGQGPEFLTYFQNEAQLEKSRLLSDRFSAERPKGSFSTLEIQRTEQGDSAMYLCVSRVTGELFFGEGSRLTVL.

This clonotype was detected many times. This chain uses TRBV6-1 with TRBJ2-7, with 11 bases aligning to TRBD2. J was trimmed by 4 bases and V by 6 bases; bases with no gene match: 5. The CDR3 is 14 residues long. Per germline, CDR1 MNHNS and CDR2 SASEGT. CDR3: CASRSPSGRYEQYF. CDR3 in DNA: TGTGCCAGCAGATCGCCTAGCGGGAGGTACGAGCAGTACTTC.